This is a list of T cell receptor beta chains from one sample in a study of neoadjuvant nivolumab and ipilimumab in lung cancer. Libraries were prepared by immunoSEQ multiplex PCR; TCRdb keeps only in-frame clonotypes and omits some of them. Among roughly 49,000 clones listed, around 89% were seen once. Material: blood, obtained before neoadjuvant nivolumab, alone or with ipilimumab. These TCRs come from an adult with non-small cell lung cancer. Some clones in this sample may be carry-over from other donors' samples. Both conserved end residues are part of each CDR3. A D gene is named only where the DNA matches it firmly. Clone sizes are given selectively: once, few, many, or a class where the clone is expanded.

v_gene	d_gene	abundance	len	j_gene	CDR3aa	CDR3nt
TRBV19	TRBD1	.	14	TRBJ1-3	CASSMGQSGNTIYF	TGTGCCAGTAGTATGGGACAGTCTGGAAACACCATATATTTT
TRBV18	TRBD1	.	14	TRBJ2-7	CASSPDRGGYEQYF	TGTGCCAGCTCACCGGACAGGGGGGGATACGAGCAGTACTTC
TRBV4-1	TRBD1	.	13	TRBJ1-2	CASSTETGFGYTF	TGCGCCAGCAGCACCGAGACAGGGTTCGGCTACACCTTC
TRBV5-4	TRBD2	.	16	TRBJ2-5	CASSLAAGDIQETQYF	TGTGCCAGCAGCTTGGCAGCGGGAGACATCCAAGAGACCCAGTACTTC
TRBV30	.	.	12	TRBJ2-7	CAWSVPFGEQYF	TGTGCCTGGAGTGTTCCTTTCGGGGAGCAGTACTTC
TRBV4-1	.	few	15	TRBJ1-4	CASSPEGGSNEKLFF	TGCGCCAGCAGCCCCGAGGGGGGATCTAATGAAAAACTGTTTTTT
TRBV10-1	.	.	15	TRBJ2-3	CASSMGGTGTDTQYF	TGCGCCAGCAGTATGGGGGGAACTGGCACAGATACGCAGTATTTT
TRBV29-1	.	.	14	TRBJ2-1	CSVEDFQGANEQFF	TGCAGCGTTGAAGATTTTCAGGGTGCGAATGAGCAGTTCTTC
TRBV7-9	TRBD1	.	14	TRBJ2-5	CASIEDRGQETQYF	TGTGCCAGCATCGAGGACAGGGGCCAAGAGACCCAGTACTTC
TRBV30	.	.	13	TRBJ2-5	CAWSGAGQETQYF	TGTGCCTGGAGTGGGGCGGGCCAGGAGACCCAGTACTTC
TRBV12-5	.	.	13	TRBJ2-3	CASGTSLVDTQYF	TGTGCTAGTGGTACCTCCCTCGTTGATACGCAGTATTTT
TRBV6-5	TRBD2	.	15	TRBJ2-1	CASSYKGLAGGGRFF	TGTGCCAGCAGTTACAAGGGACTAGCGGGAGGAGGAAGGTTCTTC
TRBV5-1	TRBD2	few	16	TRBJ2-3	CASSLYTSGTTDTQYF	TGCGCCAGCAGCTTGTATACTAGCGGGACTACAGATACGCAGTATTTT
TRBV7-2	.	.	15	TRBJ2-1	CASSLDYRSVNEQFF	TGTGCCAGCAGCTTGGACTATCGGTCGGTAAATGAGCAGTTCTTC